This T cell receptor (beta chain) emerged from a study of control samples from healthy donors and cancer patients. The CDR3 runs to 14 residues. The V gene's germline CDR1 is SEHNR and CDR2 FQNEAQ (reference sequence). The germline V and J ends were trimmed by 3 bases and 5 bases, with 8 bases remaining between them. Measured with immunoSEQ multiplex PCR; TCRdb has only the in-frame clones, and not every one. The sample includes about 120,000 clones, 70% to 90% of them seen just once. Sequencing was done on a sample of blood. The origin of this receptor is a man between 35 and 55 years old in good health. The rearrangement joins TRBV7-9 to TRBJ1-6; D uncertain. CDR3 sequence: CASSFAANNSPLHF. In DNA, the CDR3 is TGTGCCAGCAGCTTCGCGGCTAATAATTCACCCCTCCACTTT.